One sample yielded the 24 T cell receptor beta chains listed below, sequenced in a study of blood T cells in healthy people across ages (dated by TCRdb to about 2015). To prepare the library, 5' RACE was applied. For sequencing, an Illumina HiSeq 2500 was employed. A second 7 to 11 cycle PCR used a sample-barcoded 5' primer and a J-beta primer mix. TCRdb passed the public sequencing reads through fastp at Q25 and MiXCR, retaining productive beta sequences. CDR3 protein duplicates are merged, each entry listing the most common genes and DNA. The sample records about 1.4 million distinct CDR3 sequences, roughly 64% of which are singletons. Clones ranked in the top ten supply over 5% of the sample. The specimen was blood. These receptors originate from a man aged 18 to 30 in good health.

The chain uses TRBV5-1 and TRBJ1-4; perhaps TRBD1 as D (5 bases). CDR3 size: 15 residues. CDR1 is SGHRS and CDR2 is YFSETQ in the germline V gene. The V gene lost 0 bases and the J gene lost 7 bases, with 13 bases spanning the gap. As DNA, the CDR3 is TGCGCCAGCAGCTTGGGCCCAGGGTTAGGTGAAAAACTGTTTTTT. The encoded protein is CASSLGPGLGEKLFF.

This clonotype has a handful of counts. J is TRBJ2-6 and V is TRBV29-1; 9 bases match TRBD1. V was clipped by 1 base and J by 0 bases; unmatched bases: 4. Germline lookup yields CDR1 SQVTM and CDR2 ANQGSEA. The CDR3 is 17 residues long. DNA for the CDR3: TGCAGCGTTGAAGTGGGACAGGGTACCTCTGGGGCCAACGTCCTGACTTTC. Its protein product is CSVEVGQGTSGANVLTF.

V is TRBV6-5 and J is TRBJ2-5, with D perhaps matching TRBD2 (6 bases). The CDR3 has 14 residues. Germline V gene sequence: CDR1 MNHEY, CDR2 SVGAGI. Trimming pared 2 bases from V and 10 bases from J, leaving 17 bases between. This CDR3 is CASSYTGEPKDQYF. The CDR3, as DNA: TGTGCCAGCAGTTACACGGGGGAACCCAAGGACCAGTACTTC.

The genes are TRBV27 and TRBJ2-1; D possibly corresponds to TRBD1 (6 bases). Trimming shortened V by 3 bases and J by 5 bases, and 14 bases separated the two germline ends. Germline CDR1 MNHEY, CDR2 SMNVEV (reference sequence). This CDR3 spans 15 amino acids. CDR3 loop: CASSFEGVLHNEQFF. CDR3 nucleotide sequence: TGTGCCAGCAGTTTTGAGGGGGTTCTACACAATGAGCAGTTCTTC.

The gene calls are TRBV6-5 and TRBJ1-2; D remains ambiguous. CDR3 size: 13 residues. With 0 bases removed from V and 6 bases from J, the gap between germline ends came to 8 bases. CDR1 MNHEY and CDR2 SVGAGI come from the germline V gene. CDR3: CASSYSSGDGYTF. In DNA form, the CDR3 reads TGTGCCAGCAGTTACTCGAGCGGGGATGGCTACACCTTC.

This clonotype was found a few times. The chain is built from TRBV19 and TRBJ2-6; no clear D. This CDR3 comprises 12 residues. The germline V gene encodes CDR1 LNHDA and CDR2 SQIVND (reference sequence). V was shortened by 6 bases and J by 3 bases, with 3 bases between the two germline ends. CDR3 amino acids: CASRYGANVLTF. For the CDR3, the DNA is TGTGCCAGTAGGTATGGGGCCAACGTCCTGACTTTC. The full variable domain, in which reference TRBV19 and TRBJ2-6 provide the parts outside the CDR3, is DGGITQSPKYLFRKEGQNVTLSCEQNLNHDAMYWYRQDPGQGLRLIYYSQIVNDFQKGDIAEGYSVSREKKESFPLTVTSAQKNPTAFYLCASRYGANVLTFGAGSRLTVL.

V usage is TRBV24-1 and J usage is TRBJ2-1; TRBD2 matches 9 bases. Germline loops: CDR1 KGHDR, CDR2 SFDVKD. The CDR3 runs 16 residues. The V gene end was trimmed by 5 bases and the J gene end by 4 bases; junction bases not matched to a gene: 8. CDR3 sequence (DNA): TGTGCCACCAGTGGTCCAAGCGGGGGGTTTTACAATGAGCAGTTCTTC. It codes for CATSGPSGGFYNEQFF.

The chain has TRBV11-2 and TRBJ2-5; 11 nucleotides align to TRBD2. Germline V lookup: CDR1 SGHAT, CDR2 FQNNGV. The CDR3 extends over 17 amino acids. Losses at the gene ends were 1 base for V and 6 bases for J; bases not matched to a gene: 10. The CDR3 bases are TGTGCCAGCAGCTTAGTAGCGGGGGGGCCCAAAGTCAAGACCCAGTACTTC. Its protein is CASSLVAGGPKVKTQYF.

CDR3 nucleotide sequence: TGCGCCAGCAGCGTATCCGGGACAGGAGCTTATGGCTACACCTTC. This sequence encodes CASSVSGTGAYGYTF. This chain connects TRBV5-1 to TRBJ1-2, with TRBD1 matching over 8 bases. V lost 4 bases and J lost 5; bases outside the gene matches: 10. The CDR3 contains 15 residues. CDR1 SGHRS and CDR2 YFSETQ come from the germline V gene.

This clonotype was seen once. Germline and junction disagree at one end, which may indicate a read error. The chain uses TRBV10-3 and TRBJ2-7, with 9 bases that match TRBD2. CDR1 and CDR2 (germline): ENHRY, SYGVKD. This CDR3 comprises 14 residues. The CDR3: CAIMDGTSSYAQYF. The CDR3 DNA reads as TGTGCCATCATGGATGGGACTAGCTCCTACGCGCAGTACTTC.

The chain combines TRBV12-3 or TRBV12-4 with TRBJ2-7, with D tentatively TRBD1 or TRBD2 (5 bases each). The CDR3 extends over 12 amino acids. Trimming took 7 bases from V and 5 from J, leaving 12 bases between them. CDR3 sequence: CASKRGPHEQYF. The CDR3 nucleotides are TGTGCCAGCAAGAGGGGACCCCACGAGCAGTACTTC.

This clonotype was counted a few times. The chain employs TRBV7-9 and TRBJ2-1; 10 positions agree with TRBD2. This CDR3 has 15 amino acids. Germline V lookup: CDR1 SEHNR, CDR2 FQNEAQ (reference sequence). V lost 5 bases, J lost 6 bases, and 7 bases stayed unmatched. In nucleotides, the CDR3 is TGTGCCAGCAGCACACAGACTAGCGGGCTCAATGAGCAGTTCTTC. As protein: CASSTQTSGLNEQFF.

The CDR3 loop reads CAISDRHPGYTF. The CDR3 region has the DNA TGTGCCATCAGTGACCGACATCCGGGCTACACCTTC. V gene TRBV10-3 combines with J gene TRBJ1-2; D is unresolved. The CDR3 length is 12 residues. Between the trimmed V and J ends, which lost 3 bases and 8 bases, there was a span of 10 bases. Per the germline V gene, CDR1 is ENHRY and CDR2 is SYGVKD.

The chain is built from TRBV6-1 and TRBJ1-2, with D tentatively TRBD1 (5 bases). Trimming shortened V by 0 bases and J by 7 bases, and 15 bases separated the two germline ends. Germline V gene data show CDR1 as MNHNS and CDR2 as SASEGT. The length of the CDR3 is 15 residues. CDR3 sequence: CASSEAPLTGGGYTF. The CDR3 DNA sequence: TGTGCCAGCAGTGAAGCGCCATTAACAGGTGGTGGCTACACCTTC.

The chain employs TRBV29-1 and TRBJ2-1; D is unclear. This CDR3 region has 13 residues. CDR1 is SQVTM and CDR2 is ANQGSEA in the germline V gene. Trimming took off 3 bases at V and 10 bases at J, with 16 bases between the two ends. The CDR3 nucleotides read TGCAGCGTTGAGTCCGGGCTGAATGGGGAGCAGTTCTTC. Translated: CSVESGLNGEQFF.

This clonotype was recorded only once. The chain uses TRBV2 and TRBJ2-7; 8 nucleotides match TRBD1. CDR3 length equals 12 residues. CDR1 is SNHLY, CDR2 FYNNEI, per germline. Trimming took 11 bases from V and 3 from J; bases not matched to a gene: 6. The CDR3, as DNA: TGTGCCGGTGGACAGGGTGGCTACGAGCAGTACTTC. The encoded protein is CAGGQGGYEQYF.

The chain combines TRBV20-1 with TRBJ2-7; TRBD2 aligns across 15 bases. The CDR3 contains 20 residues. Trimming removed 0 bases from V and 0 bases from J; junction bases left unmatched: 12. CDR1 and CDR2 (germline): DFQATT, SNEGSKA (reference sequence). The CDR3 protein is CSARDSGTSGRTVASYEQYF. Written as DNA, the CDR3 is TGCAGTGCTAGAGATAGCGGGACTAGCGGGAGGACCGTTGCCTCCTACGAGCAGTACTTC.

The chain links TRBV7-2 to TRBJ1-2; 7 bases align to TRBD1. Trimming cost V 5 bases and J 4 bases; bases outside gene matches: 10. The germline V gene has CDR1 SGHTA and CDR2 FQGNSA. The CDR3 loop spans 15 amino acids. The CDR3 bases are TGTGCCAGCAGCCAGCTACCGGGACAGCCCTATGGCTACACCTTC. As protein: CASSQLPGQPYGYTF.

The chain links TRBV7-9 to TRBJ2-7, with TRBD1 as a possible D gene (5 bases). The length of the CDR3 is 16 residues. Trimming pared 0 bases from V and 0 bases from J, leaving 12 bases between. Germline values: CDR1 SEHNR, CDR2 FQNEAQ (reference sequence). The CDR3 here is CASSLAAGLHSYEQYF. In nucleotides, the CDR3 is TGTGCCAGCAGCTTAGCGGCAGGGCTCCACTCCTACGAGCAGTACTTC.

This clonotype was detected only once. The DNA of the CDR3 is TGCAGCGTTGAAGACCTTACGGGACAGGGTATTATATCGCTTGGTGGCTACACCTTC. This gives the protein CSVEDLTGQGIISLGGYTF. The chain has TRBV29-1 and TRBJ1-2, with 9 bases that match TRBD1. Germline V lookup: CDR1 SQVTM, CDR2 ANQGSEA. The CDR3 totals 19 residues. The V segment lost 0 bases and the J segment 7 bases; nucleotides outside the gene matches: 21.

The CDR3 here is CASSYDWYTQYF. Here the CDR3 DNA reads TGTGCCAGCAGCTACGACTGGTATACGCAGTATTTT. The chain has TRBV13 and TRBJ2-3; D remains ambiguous. Trimming removed 4 bases from V and 7 bases from J, with 9 bases in between. Germline lookup yields CDR1 PRHDT and CDR2 FYEKMQ (reference sequence). The CDR3 has 12 amino acids. Variable domain in full (rest from reference TRBV13 and TRBJ2-3): AAGVIQSPRHLIKEKRETATLKCYPIPRHDTVYWYQQGPGQDPQFLISFYEKMQSDKGSIPDRFSAQQFSDYHSELNMSSLELGDSALYFCASSYDWYTQYFGPGTRLTVL.

As DNA, the CDR3 is TGTGCCAGCAGGTCCGACGGAAACAATGAGCAGTTCTTC. Amino acid sequence: CASRSDGNNEQFF. V and J are TRBV2 and TRBJ2-1; D is unclear. This CDR3 is built from 13 residues. With 6 bases removed from V and 5 bases from J, the gap between germline ends came to 11 bases. Germline values: CDR1 SNHLY, CDR2 FYNNEI.

For the CDR3, the DNA is TGCGCCAGCAACTCAGGGACTAGGGTTTCAGATACGCAGTATTTT. Translated: CASNSGTRVSDTQYF. The chain has TRBV5-1 and TRBJ2-3, with 8 bases identical to TRBD2. The germline CDR1 and CDR2 sequences are SGHRS and YFSETQ. This CDR3 spans 15 amino acids. V gave up 6 bases and J gave up 4 bases; unmatched junction bases: 10.

V usage is TRBV7-2 and J usage is TRBJ2-7; tentatively, D is TRBD1 (5 bases). The germline V gene has CDR1 SGHTA and CDR2 FQGNSA. The CDR3 runs to 14 residues. Trimming stripped 5 bases from V and 7 bases from J, with 18 bases between. The CDR3 sequence: CASSPVLGALEQYF. The CDR3 bases are TGTGCCAGCAGCCCCGTATTAGGGGCCTTGGAGCAGTACTTC.